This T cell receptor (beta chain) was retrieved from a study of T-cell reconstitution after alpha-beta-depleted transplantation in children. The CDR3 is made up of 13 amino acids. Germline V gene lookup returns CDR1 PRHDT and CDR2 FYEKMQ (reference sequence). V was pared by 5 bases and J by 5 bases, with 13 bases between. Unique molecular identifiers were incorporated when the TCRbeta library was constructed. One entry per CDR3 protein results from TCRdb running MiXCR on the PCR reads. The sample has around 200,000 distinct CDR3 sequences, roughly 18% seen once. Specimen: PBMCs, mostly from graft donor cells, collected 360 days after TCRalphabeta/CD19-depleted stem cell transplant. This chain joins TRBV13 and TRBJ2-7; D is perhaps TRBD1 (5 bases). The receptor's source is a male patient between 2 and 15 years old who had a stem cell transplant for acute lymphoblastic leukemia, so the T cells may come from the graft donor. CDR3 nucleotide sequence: TGTGCCAGCAGCGCAGGGTACAGGAACGAGCAGTACTTC. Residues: CASSAGYRNEQYF.